The TCR beta chain described here comes from a study of Tregs in tolerant kidney transplant recipients. Findings and caveats of the study: Changing PCR primers prevented nucleotide comparison between some patients' samples.

Unstimulated regulatory T cells (CD4+CD25+CD127-), CD4+CD25- non-regulatory cells, CD4 and CD8 cells were FACS-sorted from thawed PBMCs. Before regulatory T cell sorting, thawed PBMCs rested overnight at 37°C in around 180 IU/ml IL-2. This clone has only one observation. Its antigen is unidentified. Sequencing used immunoSEQ multiplex PCR; TCRdb keeps in-frame clones, though not all of them. The sample contains around 78,000 clones, approximately 90% of which appear only once. CDR3 length: 14 amino acids. The germline V gene has CDR1 SNHLY and CDR2 FYNNEI. After removal of 4 bases from V and 3 bases from J, the junction contained 6 bases not matched to a gene.

This receptor was obtained from a human donor who received a combined kidney and bone marrow transplant. The source material was Tregs from blood, sampled before the transplant. The V gene is TRBV2, the J gene TRBJ2-7, with TRBD2 matching over 7 bases. CDR3 in DNA: TGTGCCAGCAGTGTAACGCGGGAGTACTACGAGCAGTACTTC. Its protein is CASSVTREYYEQYF.